Below, one T cell receptor beta chain is given with its context. The antigen it recognizes is unknown. No much larger clonotype is one base removed from it; base qualities were not supplied. Within the sample, other DNA sequences also encode this same CDR3. The data were taken from a study of cytomegalovirus exposure and HLA in healthy donors (TCRdb year 2017). Looking at the study overall: An earlier analysis of approximately 590 of the donors reported 250 to 350 Gb of sequence data and around 110 million unique TCR beta sequences from 150 million to 200 million T cells. To predict cytomegalovirus infection status, the study brought together high-throughput TCR immunosequencing, statistical association of individual TCRs with disease status, and machine learning. Roughly 5 DR-DQ haplotypes were treated as single units for association and clustering because of strong linkage in the cohort. Of the 398 genotyped donors, over 65% fell in the genetic ancestry cluster associated with self-reported Caucasian donors. To study patterns of TCR occurrence, a later analysis re-analyzed previously published TCR beta repertoires from around 700 donors and added high-resolution HLA genotyping. Roughly 300 gigabases of sequencing data and around 90 million unique TCR sequences made up an early release that covered approximately 700 HLA-typed donors. Typing coverage varied by locus: about 629-640 donors for A, B, C, DRB1 and DQB1; 500 to 550 for DQA1; over 600 for DPA1; 450 to 480 for DPB1. Rather than using new phenotypic data, the later analysis identified candidate immune exposures from TCR beta sequences and from how often those sequences occurred across donors. In a later genetic analysis, genome-wide SNP genotypes for about three fifths of the roughly 670 donors were used, and that subset was treated as a discovery cohort. Donor age, sex, ethnicity and CMV serostatus were compiled together with the repertoire data. Along with the approximately 700-subject first cohort, a separate validation cohort of over a hundred different subjects was used. On average, 235,054 unique TCR beta nucleotide sequences were sequenced per donor among 398 genotyped donors of the cohort, with roughly a sixth of those sequences being non-productive. The study aimed to test whether signatures of past pathogen exposure could be identified by cataloging public T cell receptors. HLA typing covered class I and class II loci at four-digit resolution. Every discovery cohort repertoire had been produced on one sequencing platform. Using immunosequencing, the study profiled T cell repertoires from 640 or so subjects and related those repertoires to cytomegalovirus serostatus. In an earlier analysis of 587 of the donors, high-throughput TCR beta sequencing was used to judge whether each TCR beta V gene segment behaved as functional or pseudogenic.

The investigation overall reported the following: In a later analysis, TCR association rates were found to vary across HLA loci, with the most associated TCRs seen for DRB1 alleles and the fewest for HLA-C alleles. A further reported finding was that TCR beta sequences accurately predicted the HLA-A and HLA-B alleles for most subjects in the first cohort. A few of the identified cytomegalovirus-associated TCR beta chains were confirmed in vitro to be specific for cytomegalovirus antigens. Compared with the approximately 600-donor mean, donors in an Asian-associated ancestry cluster had fewer N-insertions in productive TCRs, according to a later genetic analysis. The cohort was sequenced for TCR beta chains only, and without alpha or paired-chain data the features that could be detected were limited. The only immune exposure information available for the cohort was CMV serostatus. HLA typing was unavailable for some donors at each locus, so association tests used only the typed subset. A later analysis associated about 17,000 TCR beta sequences with specific HLA alleles at a false discovery rate of 0.05. A later analysis reported that several top co-occurrence clusters appeared linked to parvovirus B19, influenza, CMV and Epstein-Barr virus. In the study, 150 to 200 TCR beta chains were listed as associated with cytomegalovirus. Sequencing depth was assumed to be roughly uniform across donors in the presence/absence analyses, though that assumption may not hold. Correlated functional status among segregating V segments might reflect linkage disequilibrium, but an unknown experimental factor could not be ruled out. Across donors, most TCR sequences were observed very rarely, whereas some public TCRs were present in many individuals. In both the original and validation cohorts, the classifier was reported to diagnose cytomegalovirus status with high specificity and sensitivity. According to the authors, the approach could potentially be generalized to other disease states and immunological phenotypes. Because counts were too low, approximately 18 rarely observed V segments, including chromosome 9 orphons, were excluded from the earlier analysis of some 590 of the donors. An earlier analysis of approximately 500 of the donors showed that most TCR beta V segments appeared in productive rearrangements either about 87% or about 30% of the time, which broadly matched IMGT annotations. Some IMGT-functional V segments, including TRBV6-2 and TRBV6-3, could not be distinguished by the 87-base-pair reads and were therefore excluded. In a later genetic analysis, a missense DCLRE1C variant was associated with V-gene and J-gene trimming of TCR beta chains, and the association was replicated in an independent cohort. In a later analysis, HLA-associated TCR beta chains were found to be more clonally expanded and to have lower generation probabilities than equally common non-associated chains. When HLA alleles, especially DR and DQ, strongly co-occurred, attributing TCR associations to individual alleles was difficult. The sequencing pipeline was judged likely to have produced a cluster of highly shared sequence variants as a technical artifact. According to a later analysis, most CMV-associated TCR beta chains appeared to be HLA-restricted, and the HLA associations seemed to be driven largely by CMV exposure.

Libraries came from the immunoSEQ multiplex PCR assay. For the multiplex PCR, a mixture combining 60 forward primers for TCR Vbeta segments and 13 reverse primers for TCR Jbeta segments was used. Amplification of the CDR3 region of rearranged TCR beta genes was performed with a multiplex PCR assay on genomic DNA. The amplified TCR beta libraries were sequenced on the Illumina HiSeq System as 87-base-pair reads. The authors' analysis ran thus. A later analysis tallied 75 million to 85 million unique TCR beta chains across the 666 repertoires, and around 10 million of those chains were shared by two or more donors. Raw reads were error-corrected and collapsed into unique sequences with a nearest-neighbor algorithm that merged closely related sequences to remove PCR and sequencing errors. To assign V, D and J gene segments, CDR3 sequences were aligned to IMGT reference sequences. Each retained sequence needed at least a six-nucleotide match to both a V gene segment and a J gene segment. Rearrangements were classified as productive when the CDR3 lacked stop codons and remained in frame with V and J, and all other rearrangements were classified as non-productive. Following IMGT convention, CDR3 was defined as the stretch from the second conserved V-encoded cysteine to the conserved J-encoded phenylalanine. The earlier analysis of about 620 of the donors excluded sequences that lacked an unambiguous match to a single V gene segment. In an earlier analysis of 500 to 750 of the donors, V segments were called functional above 56.7% productive rearrangements and were called segregating when the between-donor standard deviation exceeded 5%. A statistical classification framework was built to diagnose cytomegalovirus status from the catalog of TCR beta chain sequences. V and J gene assignment, in a later analysis, came from comparing TCR nucleotide sequences with IMGT/GENE-DB human TR gene sequences. The TCRdist pipeline was used in a later analysis to assign CDR3 sequences and most-parsimonious VDJ recombination scenarios. A later analysis defined each TCR beta chain by its CDR3 amino acid sequence plus V-gene family, and excluded reads lacking a unique V-gene family. As a way to deal with suspected cross-contamination and a sequencing artifact, a later analysis dropped 450 to 600 nucleotide sequences that were highly shared and had low generation probability. In a later analysis, a clonal expansion index for each public chain was calculated from normalized within-repertoire ranks of inferred template counts. In a later analysis, generation probabilities were computed with a VDJ recombination model fitted to out-of-frame rearrangements, and the resulting probabilities were checked against IGoR. A later analysis scored TCR-TCR, TCR-HLA and TCR-CMV co-occurrence with hypergeometric tests, applying a repertoire-size bias correction to TCR pairs. A later analysis estimated false discovery rates by permuting HLA or CMV assignments 20 times. In a later analysis, co-occurring TCRs were grouped using DBSCAN, and TCRdist sequence similarity was added for clustering within HLA-allele-positive subsets. Repertoires with fewer than 30,000 or more than 120,000 public chains were left out of co-occurrence clustering, as were about 5 repertoires with anomalous nucleotide sharing. This is the immuneACCESS table as TCRdb keeps it, with only in-frame sequences that have V and J called. A part of the clones is gone; compared with another copy, unresolved V genes explain less than half, and the rest is unexplained. V and J calls and clone size come straight from that table; D and trimming were deduced from the DNA. This sample gives around 97,000 clones in total; about four fifths of them show up just once. More than 5% of the sample is in the top ten clones.

The cohort was made up of several hundred healthy bone marrow donors. At the time of sampling, all cohort members were nominally healthy, though unrecorded immune exposures were likely present. The donor was CMV seropositive and belonged to the group of about 290 seropositive cohort members. A peripheral blood sample was provided by each donor, and peripheral blood mononuclear cells were used for TCR beta sequencing. The Qiagen DNeasy Blood Extraction Kit was used to extract genomic DNA from the blood cell samples. Cut back by 4 bases and 1 base, the V and J ends lie 7 bases apart. The CDR3, from cysteine to phenylalanine, totals 12 residues. The DNA shown is the 36-base CDR3, in frame from base 1. The germline V gene (reference sequence) provides CDR1 GTSNPN and CDR2 SVGIG.

The chain links TRBV30 with TRBJ1-2; TRBD1 is perhaps the D gene, given 6 matching bases. Sequences were obtained from PBMCs. The sequence came from a middle-aged man in good health and CMV-seropositive. The CDR3 loop reads CAWTGDNYGYTF. The DNA sequence is as follows: TGTGCCTGGACAGGGGATAACTATGGCTACACCTTC. Here the CDR3 is joined to the reference TRBV30 and TRBJ1-2 genes, and the full variable domain is: SQTIHQWPATLVQPVGSPLSLECTVEGTSNPNLYWYRQAAGRGLQLLFYSVGIGQISSEVPQNLSASRPQDRQFILSSKKLLLSDSGFYLCAWTGDNYGYTFGSGTRLTVV.